The 21 T cell receptor beta chains reported below all come from one sample, sequenced in a study of chemoradiotherapy in HPV16-positive cancers. Libraries were prepared by immunoSEQ multiplex PCR; TCRdb keeps only in-frame clonotypes and omits some of them. The sample contains about 5,500 clones, around four fifths of which appear only once. The sample was acquired from a patient who underwent chemoradiotherapy. The receptors originated from a human donor with HPV-associated anogenital cancer.

The rearrangement uses TRBV27 and TRBJ2-1; 10 bases are shared with TRBD2. Per the germline V gene, CDR1 is MNHEY and CDR2 is SMNVEV (reference sequence). After removal of 5 bases from V and 3 bases from J, the junction contained 7 bases not matched to a gene. This CDR3 region has 16 residues. This chain's CDR3 is CASSNYWTSGYNEQFF. The CDR3 DNA reads as TGTGCCAGCAGTAACTATTGGACTAGCGGCTACAATGAGCAGTTCTTC.

CDR3 DNA: TGCGCCAGCAGCTTGACCACCCTGGATGGGGAGCAGTACTTC. Its translation: CASSLTTLDGEQYF. The genes are TRBV5-1 and TRBJ2-7, with unresolved D. The germline V gene encodes CDR1 SGHRS and CDR2 YFSETQ. V lost 1 base and J 7 bases, leaving 15 bases between the germline ends. This CDR3 has 14 residues.

This CDR3 is CASSIPSGSSYNEQFF. The CDR3 DNA reads as TGTGCCAGCAGCATTCCCAGCGGAAGCTCCTACAATGAGCAGTTCTTC. The chain has TRBV7-9 and TRBJ2-1; D might be TRBD2 (5 bases). V was trimmed by 5 bases and J by 0 bases, leaving 14 bases between them. This CDR3 contains 16 residues. The germline gives CDR1 SEHNR, CDR2 FQNEAQ (reference sequence).

This clone was counted a single time. This chain uses TRBV18 with TRBJ2-3, with a tentative D call TRBD2 (6 bases). Germline loops: CDR1 KGHSH, CDR2 LQKENI. The CDR3 is 14 residues long. Trimming took off 4 bases at V and 6 bases at J, with 14 bases between the two ends. The CDR3 bases are TGTGCCAGCTCACTTGCGGGGAGAGAGGATACGCAGTATTTT. Translated: CASSLAGREDTQYF. The complete variable domain, with remaining parts taken from reference TRBV18 and TRBJ2-3, reads NAGVMQNPRHLVRRRGQEARLRCSPMKGHSHVYWYRQLPEEGLKFMVYLQKENIIDESGMPKERFSAEFPKEGPSILRIQQVVRGDSAAYFCASSLAGREDTQYFGPGTRLTVL.

In its sample, this clone was seen a few times. J is TRBJ1-1 and V is TRBV2, with D unclear. V was trimmed by 3 bases and J by 2 bases, leaving 7 bases between them. The germline gives CDR1 SNHLY, CDR2 FYNNEI. This CDR3 is 13 amino acids long. CDR3 DNA: TGTGCCAGCAGTGAGCAGGTAAACACTGAAGCTTTCTTT. It translates to CASSEQVNTEAFF. Full variable domain (missing parts from reference TRBV2 and TRBJ1-1): EPEVTQTPSHQVTQMGQEVILRCVPISNHLYFYWYRQILGQKVEFLVSFYNNEISEKSEIFDDQFSVERPDGSNFTLKIRSTKLEDSAMYFCASSEQVNTEAFFGQGTRLTVV.

CDR3 in DNA: TGTGCCAGCAGTTTAGCGGGGCGCGAGCAGTACTTC. This encodes CASSLAGREQYF. The chain joins TRBV28 to TRBJ2-7; possible D gene TRBD2, 6 bases. This CDR3 comprises 12 residues. Germline values: CDR1 MDHEN, CDR2 SYDVKM. V lost 2 bases and J 6 bases, leaving 8 bases between the germline ends.

This clone was counted only a few times. The chain has TRBV14 and TRBJ1-2, with D hard to call. This CDR3 contains 14 residues. From germline, CDR1 is SGHDN and CDR2 FVKESK. Trimming removed 5 bases from V and 3 bases from J, with 13 bases in between. CDR3 loop: CASSVGQGHYGYTF. For the CDR3, the DNA is TGTGCCAGCAGCGTCGGGCAAGGGCACTATGGCTACACCTTC.

V gene TRBV7-3 combines with J gene TRBJ2-7; TRBD1 aligns across 9 bases. The germline CDR1 and CDR2 sequences are SGHTA and FQGTGA. After removal of 4 bases from V and 6 bases from J, the junction contained 7 bases not matched to a gene. This CDR3 comprises 14 residues. The DNA of the CDR3 is TGTGCCAGCAGCTCCGGGGACAGGGAAGGCGAGCAGTACTTC. It is translated as CASSSGDREGEQYF.

The chain is built from TRBV5-1 and TRBJ2-3; TRBD2 matches at 10 bases. Germline V gene sequence: CDR1 SGHRS, CDR2 YFSETQ. This CDR3 has 16 residues. Unmatched junction bases numbered 2, after V lost 0 bases and J lost 1 base. CDR3 nucleotides: TGCGCCAGCAGCTTGGGGCTAGCGGGGGGCACAGATACGCAGTATTTT. It encodes CASSLGLAGGTDTQYF.

The V and J genes are TRBV4-3 and TRBJ1-2; tentatively, D is TRBD1 (6 bases). The CDR3 is 15 amino acids. In germline, CDR1 is LGHNA, CDR2 YSLEER. The V and J ends lost 0 bases and 8 bases respectively, with 16 bases between them. The CDR3 region is CASSQDRTAFQGYTF. The DNA for the CDR3 is TGCGCCAGCAGCCAAGATAGGACAGCCTTCCAGGGCTACACCTTC.

The V gene is TRBV10-3, the J gene TRBJ1-6; D might be TRBD1 (6 bases). V was pared by 0 bases and J by 1 base, with 10 bases between. The CDR3 covers 17 residues. Per the germline V gene, CDR1 is ENHRY and CDR2 is SYGVKD. CDR3 residues: CAISESKGGSYNSPLHF. CDR3 nucleotides: TGTGCCATCAGTGAGTCGAAGGGGGGGTCCTATAATTCACCCCTCCACTTT.

The chain carries TRBV9 and TRBJ2-7; 11 bases are shared with TRBD1. This CDR3 comprises 13 residues. V shed 6 bases, J shed 6 bases, and the junction held 5 bases outside the gene matches. Germline V lookup: CDR1 SGDLS, CDR2 YYNGEE. The CDR3 loop reads CASIRTGGCEQYF. In DNA, the CDR3 is TGTGCCAGCATCAGGACAGGGGGCTGCGAGCAGTACTTC.

The CDR3 DNA follows: TGTGCCAGCAGCTTGGAGGGGGGCGCGGGGAACACTGAAGCTTTCTTT. Translated: CASSLEGGAGNTEAFF. The chain employs TRBV5-8 and TRBJ1-1, with D possibly being TRBD1 (6 bases). Trimming stripped 0 bases from V and 1 base from J, with 13 bases between. Per germline, CDR1 SGHTS and CDR2 YDEGEE. CDR3 length equals 16 residues.

This chain links TRBV12-5 with TRBJ2-2, with D possibly being TRBD1 (5 bases). The germline V gene has CDR1 LGHNT and CDR2 FRNRAP. Trimming shortened V by 0 bases and J by 4 bases, and 15 bases separated the two germline ends. This CDR3 is 17 amino acids long. This CDR3 is CASGLVLVPGITGELFF. The DNA of the CDR3 is TGTGCTAGTGGTTTGGTACTCGTGCCAGGGATCACCGGGGAGCTGTTTTTT.

The chain carries TRBV5-1 and TRBJ2-5, with a possible D match to TRBD1 (6 bases). CDR1 SGHRS and CDR2 YFSETQ come from the germline V gene. CDR3 length: 15 amino acids. Trimming stripped 2 bases from V and 4 bases from J, with 15 bases between. The CDR3 region is CASSFDRSSTETQYF. The DNA of the CDR3 is TGCGCCAGCAGCTTTGACAGGTCGTCAACAGAGACCCAGTACTTC.

V is TRBV7-9 and J is TRBJ2-1; the match to TRBD1 covers 12 bases. The germline V gene encodes CDR1 SEHNR and CDR2 FQNEAQ (reference sequence). This CDR3 region has 16 residues. Losses at the gene ends were 2 bases for V and 7 bases for J; bases not matched to a gene: 6. CDR3 sequence: CASSLLLGQGANEQFF. The CDR3 DNA reads as TGTGCCAGCAGCTTATTACTGGGACAGGGGGCAAATGAGCAGTTCTTC.

This rearrangement joins TRBV9 to TRBJ1-3; D remains unclear. Germline V gene lookup returns CDR1 SGDLS and CDR2 YYNGEE. The ends were cut back, 6 bases at V and 1 base at J, with 11 bases in the middle. CDR3 length equals 14 residues. The CDR3 loop is CASTQAVSGNTIYF. The CDR3 DNA follows: TGTGCCAGCACCCAGGCGGTTTCTGGAAACACCATATATTTT.

V gene TRBV27 combines with J gene TRBJ1-4; 10 bases line up with TRBD1. Trimming cost V 1 base and J 3 bases; bases outside gene matches: 5. Germline CDR1 and CDR2: MNHEY and SMNVEV (reference sequence). The CDR3 consists of 17 residues. CDR3 residues: CASSLWTGGGPNEKLFF. CDR3 nucleotides: TGTGCCAGCAGTTTATGGACAGGGGGGGGGCCTAATGAAAAACTGTTTTTT.

V gene TRBV5-6 combines with J gene TRBJ2-3; D ambiguous. V was trimmed by 5 bases and J by 0 bases, leaving 7 bases between them. The CDR3 is 13 residues long. Germline assignment: CDR1 SGHDT and CDR2 YYEEEE. CDR3 sequence reads: CASRFESTDTQYF. In DNA form, the CDR3 reads TGTGCCAGCAGATTTGAGAGCACAGATACGCAGTATTTT.

This clone was observed a handful of times. The rearrangement uses TRBV5-1 and TRBJ2-1; 9 bases line up with TRBD1. There are 17 residues in the CDR3. Trimming cost V 4 bases and J 0 bases; bases outside gene matches: 8. Germline V gene lookup returns CDR1 SGHRS and CDR2 YFSETQ. CDR3 in amino acids: CASSHKMTGGSYNEQFF. The DNA for the CDR3 is TGCGCCAGCAGCCACAAAATGACAGGGGGCTCCTACAATGAGCAGTTCTTC.

This chain uses TRBV28 with TRBJ1-4; unclear D gene. This CDR3 spans 14 amino acids. V was shortened by 6 bases and J by 3 bases, with 11 bases between the two germline ends. Germline loops: CDR1 MDHEN, CDR2 SYDVKM. CDR3 in DNA: TGTGCCAGCAGGCCAGGCGGGGCTAATGAAAAACTGTTTTTT. It specifies CASRPGGANEKLFF.